The T cell receptor beta chain described here comes from a study of post-analysis software for immune sequencing data. Study-wide points: Normalized Chao1 diversity was significantly lower in multiple sclerosis patients than in controls. Pronounced co-clustering by F measure was evident among identically batched samples. When patients were compared with controls, 4 or 5 TRBV segments were more frequent, TRBV5-6, TRBV5-1 and TRBV20-1 among them.

The TCR beta cDNA libraries contained unique molecular identifiers. With about 0.95 to 11 million T cells as the source, approximately 500,000 cDNA molecules resulted. Via MiXCR, TCRdb re-called the PCR reads, giving one row per CDR3 protein. Among about 460,000 distinct CDR3 sequences listed, approximately 46% were seen once. Germline loops: CDR1 SEHNR, CDR2 FQNEAQ (reference sequence). V shed 7 bases and J shed 5 bases, with 14 bases lying between them. The CDR3 runs to 13 residues. To note about this clonotype: Its specificity is unknown.

This clonotype was obtained from a girl aged 5-17 years with multiple sclerosis. The sequencing sample was made of blood. This chain uses TRBV7-9 with TRBJ1-1; the D gene is possibly TRBD1 (6 bases). For the CDR3, the DNA is TGTGCCAGCACCTCAACAGGGTCGACTGAAGCTTTCTTT. Translated: CASTSTGSTEAFF. Full variable domain (missing parts from reference TRBV7-9 and TRBJ1-1): DTGVSQNPRHKITKRGQNVTFRCDPISEHNRLYWYRQTLGQGPEFLTYFQNEAQLEKSRLLSDRFSAERPKGSFSTLEIQRTEQGDSAMYLCASTSTGSTEAFFGQGTRLTVV.